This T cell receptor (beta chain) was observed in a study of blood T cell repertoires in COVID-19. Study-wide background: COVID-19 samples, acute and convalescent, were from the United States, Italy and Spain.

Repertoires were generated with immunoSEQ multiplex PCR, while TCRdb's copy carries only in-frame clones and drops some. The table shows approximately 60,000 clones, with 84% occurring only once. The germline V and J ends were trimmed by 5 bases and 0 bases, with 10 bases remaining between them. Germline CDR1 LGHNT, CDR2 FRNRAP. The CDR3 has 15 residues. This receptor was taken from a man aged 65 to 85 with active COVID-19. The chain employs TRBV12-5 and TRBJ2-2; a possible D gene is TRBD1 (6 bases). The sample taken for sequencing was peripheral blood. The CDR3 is CASGPWTANTGELFF. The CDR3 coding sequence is TGTGCTAGTGGTCCTTGGACAGCGAACACCGGGGAGCTGTTTTTT.